This T cell receptor (beta chain) was documented in a study of cytomegalovirus exposure and HLA in healthy donors. Whole-study context: Findings of an earlier analysis included 117 million unique TCR beta sequences from roughly 200 million T cells. Findings of the study overall: Rarity held for most TCR sequences, but there were some public TCRs that occurred in many donors.

About this clone: As yet, its antigen is unknown.

Researchers ran the PCR with 60 Vbeta and 13 Jbeta primers. Clones were read by immunoSEQ multiplex PCR, and TCRdb kept only the in-frame ones, dropping some. The sample includes about 220,000 clones, 82% of them seen just once. Trimming left V 0 bases short and J 10 bases short, with 18 bases between. In germline, CDR1 is SGHAT, CDR2 FQNNGV. The CDR3 consists of 15 residues. The rearrangement uses TRBV11-2 and TRBJ1-1, with a weak D call TRBD1 (5 bases). This clonotype was sampled from a woman aged 40 to 55 in good health and CMV-seropositive. Sequencing input: PBMCs. CDR3 residues: CASSLDLGQGGAAFF. The CDR3 bases are TGTGCCAGCAGCTTAGATCTTGGGCAGGGTGGGGCAGCTTTCTTT.